This T cell receptor (beta chain) stems from a study of blood T cell repertoires in COVID-19. Produced via immunoSEQ multiplex PCR; TCRdb's table is partial and in-frame only. This sample carries 25,000 or so clones, 88% of them seen once, and the ten largest clones take more than 7%. The TCR sequence derives from a woman in her 50s with active COVID-19. The sample was peripheral blood.

This CDR3 reads CASSQGGRINNEQFF. CDR3 coding DNA: TGTGCCAGCTCACAGGGGGGGAGGATAAACAATGAGCAGTTCTTC. The chain links TRBV18 to TRBJ2-1; a possible D gene is TRBD2 (7 bases). This CDR3 contains 15 residues. The ends were cut back, 4 bases at V and 5 bases at J, with 15 bases in the middle. Germline V gene sequence: CDR1 KGHSH, CDR2 LQKENI.